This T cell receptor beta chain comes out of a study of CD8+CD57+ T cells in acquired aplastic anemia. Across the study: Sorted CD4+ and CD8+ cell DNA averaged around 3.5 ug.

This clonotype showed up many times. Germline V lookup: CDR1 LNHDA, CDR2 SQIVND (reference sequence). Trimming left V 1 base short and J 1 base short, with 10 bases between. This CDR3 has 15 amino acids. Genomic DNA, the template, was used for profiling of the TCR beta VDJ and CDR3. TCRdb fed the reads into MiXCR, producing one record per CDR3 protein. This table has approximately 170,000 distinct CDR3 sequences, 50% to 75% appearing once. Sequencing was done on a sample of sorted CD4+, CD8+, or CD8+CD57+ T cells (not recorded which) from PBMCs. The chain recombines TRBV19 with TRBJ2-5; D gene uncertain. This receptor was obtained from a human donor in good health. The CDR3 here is CASSIGTSTQETQYF. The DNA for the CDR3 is TGTGCCAGTAGTATAGGCACATCAACCCAAGAGACCCAGTACTTC.